A selection of T cell receptor beta chains follows, all from one sample in a study of chemoradiotherapy in HPV16-positive cancers. Profiled with immunoSEQ multiplex PCR; TCRdb holds only in-frame clones, not every one. Among about 23,000 clones listed, approximately 84% were seen once. This specimen consisted of blood, obtained from a patient who underwent chemoradiotherapy. All receptors come from a human donor with HPV-associated anogenital cancer. Both conserved end residues are part of each CDR3.

V: TRBV6-5
J: TRBJ1-2
CDR3: CASRGGRTNYGYTF

V: TRBV2
J: TRBJ2-5
CDR3: CASDVQGQGQETQYF

V: TRBV15
J: TRBJ1-1
CDR3: CATTGPGQGRRNTEAFF

V: TRBV30
J: TRBJ1-4
CDR3: CAFPWRNEKLFF

V: TRBV7-2
J: TRBJ2-7
CDR3: CASSQYYEQYF

V: TRBV7-6
J: TRBJ2-1
CDR3: CASSLGQNEQFF

V: TRBV7-2
J: TRBJ1-2
CDR3: CASSSIVYGYTF

V: TRBV19
J: TRBJ2-7
CDR3: CASSGTGHYPEQYF

V: TRBV6-6
J: TRBJ2-7
CDR3: CASSYLTDTYEQYF

V: TRBV30
J: TRBJ1-5
CDR3: CAWSSQLLGAQHF

V: TRBV5-1
J: TRBJ1-1
CDR3: CASSLTGRNTEAFF

V: TRBV5-8
J: TRBJ2-6
CDR3: CASHQATQSRANVLTF

V: TRBV7-7
J: TRBJ1-3
CDR3: CATGGDSGNTIYF

V: TRBV13
J: TRBJ2-1
CDR3: CASSSGLEDEQFF

V: TRBV27
J: TRBJ1-2
CDR3: CASRIQGNLDGYTF

V: TRBV30
J: TRBJ1-5
CDR3: CAWGRDSNQPQHF

V: TRBV7-2
J: TRBJ1-4
CDR3: CASSLSQGQEKLFF

V: TRBV4-3
J: TRBJ1-1
CDR3: CASSQDPQSTEAFF

V: TRBV7-3
J: TRBJ2-1
CDR3: CASSPRTSGRDEQFF

V: TRBV30
J: TRBJ1-2
CDR3: CAWRGREANGYTF

V: TRBV5-1
J: TRBJ1-4
CDR3: CASSRDSTNEKLFF

V: TRBV5-1
J: TRBJ2-3
CDR3: CASSPSPLAGGRTDTQYF

V: TRBV5-1
J: TRBJ2-7
CDR3: CASSLSAGGAAYEQYF

V: TRBV9
J: TRBJ2-3
CDR3: CASSVEDSGHGDTQYF

V: TRBV30
J: TRBJ2-1
CDR3: CAWNLQGSWNEQFF

V: TRBV7-2
J: TRBJ1-2
CDR3: CASSLDQGRDFGYTF

V: TRBV19
J: TRBJ2-7
CDR3: CASNPRGTYEQYF

V: TRBV14
J: TRBJ2-3
CDR3: CASSHAGAIRTDTQYF

V: TRBV6-1
J: TRBJ2-1
CDR3: CASSGTAPSYNEQFF

V: TRBV11-3
J: TRBJ2-2
CDR3: CASSPARAGELFF

V: TRBV27
J: TRBJ2-5
CDR3: CASRPTPYQETQYF

V: TRBV18
J: TRBJ1-2
CDR3: CDGAPYGYTF

V: TRBV6-6
J: TRBJ2-3
CDR3: CASSNGAGRVDTQYF

V: TRBV13
J: TRBJ2-5
CDR3: CASSLMGQETQYF

V: TRBV25-1
J: TRBJ2-3
CDR3: CASSDGGVADTQYF

V: TRBV9
J: TRBJ2-1
CDR3: CASSVGSSGRTNNEQFF

V: TRBV30
J: TRBJ1-5
CDR3: CAWSVKGGQPQHF

V: TRBV7-7
J: TRBJ2-5
CDR3: CASSTQHQETQYF

V: TRBV6-6
J: TRBJ1-5
CDR3: CASSYSGEPSDQPQHF

V: TRBV4-2
J: TRBJ1-2
CDR3: CASSQDLGYGYTF